This TCR beta chain appears in the sequencing data of a study of cytomegalovirus exposure and HLA in healthy donors. Study overall: It was reported in a later analysis that the same platform had been used for the 120 or so validation repertoires as for the 550 to 750 first-cohort repertoires.

As concerns this clone: No antigen is known for it.

Study-wide results and caveats: A subsequent analysis found that TCR clusters from the first cohort also tended to co-occur in the roughly 120 validation repertoires, with about 93% of cluster scores above 0. A few CMV-associated chains were confirmed in vitro to be specific for CMV antigens. TCR beta chains numbering approximately 150 were designated cytomegalovirus-associated.

Clones were sequenced by immunoSEQ multiplex PCR, and TCRdb holds only the in-frame ones, with some missing. Of some 310,000 clones in the sample, 88% were seen once. CDR3 length equals 15 residues. Trimming at V came to 0 bases and at J to 2 bases, leaving 1 base not matched to a gene. Germline V gives CDR1 SGHAT, CDR2 FQNNGV. V gene TRBV11-2 combines with J gene TRBJ2-7; 10 bases map to TRBD1. The source is a man aged 25-45 years in good health and CMV-seronegative. Source material: PBMCs. In nucleotides, the CDR3 is TGTGCCAGCAGCTTAGACGGACAGGGGGCCTACGAGCAGTACTTC. This encodes CASSLDGQGAYEQYF.